A single TCR beta chain is shown here with its context. The assay was immunoSEQ multiplex PCR, and TCRdb's table has in-frame clones only and misses some. Of roughly 260,000 clones listed, more than 85% are singletons. This entry belongs to a study of blood T cell repertoires in COVID-19. V dropped 1 base and J dropped 4 bases, with 16 bases sitting between them. The CDR3 has 15 amino acids. Germline V gene sequence: CDR1 GTSNPN, CDR2 SVGIG (reference sequence). It was during active infection that Seattle patients were enrolled and then longitudinally followed. This sequence originates from a person aged 18 to 30 with COVID-19, enrolled during active disease. Sequenced: peripheral blood. The chain recombines TRBV30 with TRBJ1-2; D is ambiguous. CDR3 in amino acids: CAWSASWSEGYGYTF. In DNA, the CDR3 is TGTGCCTGGAGTGCCTCCTGGTCGGAGGGCTATGGCTACACCTTC.